Listed below are T cell receptor beta chains from one sample, sequenced in a study of cytomegalovirus exposure and HLA in healthy donors. Assay used: immunoSEQ multiplex PCR; TCRdb lists only in-frame clones, some missing. The table includes 110,000 or so clones, approximately 76% detected once. The sequenced sample consisted of PBMCs. These receptors were taken from a man aged 35 to 55 in good health and CMV-seronegative. CDR3s include the opening cysteine and the closing phenylalanine or tryptophan. The D gene is left open where the match is weak. The size of a clone is reported for some rows only, either as once, few or many, or as a class for expanded clones.

J gene	D gene	clone size	V gene	CDR3 protein	CDR3 DNA
TRBJ2-7	TRBD2	.	TRBV19	CASGSGDPYEQYF	TGTGCCAGTGGTAGCGGGGATCCCTACGAGCAGTACTTC
TRBJ2-5	TRBD1	.	TRBV7-9	CASSIPGGLETQYF	TGTGCCAGCAGCATACCAGGGGGATTGGAGACCCAGTACTTC
TRBJ1-2	.	.	TRBV2	CASSQLRANYGYTF	TGTGCCAGCAGCCAATTAAGAGCGAACTATGGCTACACCTTC
TRBJ2-7	.	.	TRBV5-6	CASSPLRQGFENEQYF	TGTGCCAGCAGCCCACTGCGGCAGGGATTTGAAAACGAGCAGTACTTC
TRBJ1-3	.	few	TRBV28	CASLRDLSGNTIYF	TGTGCCAGCCTGCGGGACCTCTCTGGAAACACCATATATTTT
TRBJ1-5	TRBD1	.	TRBV6-5	CASKTGVQPQHF	TGTGCCAGCAAAACAGGGGTTCAGCCCCAGCATTTT
TRBJ2-2	.	few	TRBV27	CASSLSLGGSSAGGELFF	TGTGCCAGCAGTTTATCCCTAGGAGGGTCGAGTGCGGGCGGGGAGCTGTTTTTT
TRBJ2-1	TRBD1	.	TRBV6-6	CASSPGQGASLNEQFF	TGTGCCAGCAGCCCCGGACAGGGGGCGAGTCTCAATGAGCAGTTCTTC
TRBJ2-1	TRBD1	.	TRBV30	CAWSLGQGSYNEQFF	TGTGCCTGGAGCCTTGGACAGGGGTCCTACAATGAGCAGTTCTTC
TRBJ1-6	TRBD1	.	TRBV5-1	CASTDRENSPLHF	TGCGCCAGCACTGACAGGGAAAATTCACCCCTCCACTTT
TRBJ1-1	.	.	TRBV6-1	CASSLLGGLAEAFF	TGTGCCAGCAGCCTACTCGGGGGGTTGGCTGAAGCTTTCTTT
TRBJ1-1	.	.	TRBV30	CAWSDRIRNTEAFF	TGTGCCTGGAGCGACAGGATAAGGAACACTGAAGCTTTCTTT
TRBJ2-7	TRBD2	.	TRBV28	CASSLNSGGSGELYEQYF	TGTGCCAGCAGTTTGAACAGCGGGGGTAGCGGGGAGCTTTACGAGCAGTACTTC
TRBJ2-5	TRBD2	.	TRBV9	CASSPGGLQETQYF	TGTGCCAGCAGCCCGGGGGGACTCCAAGAGACCCAGTACTTC
TRBJ1-3	.	.	TRBV9	CASSVELGISGNTIYF	TGTGCCAGCAGCGTGGAACTCGGGATCTCTGGAAACACCATATATTTT
TRBJ2-7	.	.	TRBV2	CASSEAPGTSYEQYF	TGTGCCAGCAGTGAAGCACCCGGGACATCCTACGAGCAGTACTTC
TRBJ1-6	.	.	TRBV7-9	CASSPRPNNSPLHF	TGTGCCAGCAGCCCTAGGCCTAATAATTCACCCCTCCACTTT
TRBJ1-6	.	.	TRBV9	CASSVVAGRNSPLHF	TGTGCCAGCAGCGTAGTGGCAGGGCGCAATTCACCCCTCCACTTT
TRBJ1-1	TRBD1	.	TRBV18	CASSGQGATEAFF	TGTGCCAGCTCCGGACAGGGGGCAACTGAAGCTTTCTTT
TRBJ2-2	.	.	TRBV9	CASSVARDKANTGELFF	TGTGCCAGCAGCGTAGCTAGGGACAAAGCGAACACCGGGGAGCTGTTTTTT
TRBJ2-3	TRBD2	.	TRBV5-1	CASRGLAGGITDTQYF	TGCGCCAGCAGAGGACTAGCGGGGGGCATCACAGATACGCAGTATTTT
TRBJ2-7	.	.	TRBV5-4	CASSLDTSTSYEQYF	TGTGCCAGCAGCTTGGACACTAGCACAAGCTACGAGCAGTACTTC
TRBJ1-5	TRBD1	.	TRBV7-2	CASSLTTGGLRQPQHF	TGTGCCAGCAGCTTAACGACAGGGGGCTTGCGTCAGCCCCAGCATTTT
TRBJ2-2	TRBD1	.	TRBV28	CASSETGGPNTGELFF	TGTGCCAGCAGTGAAACAGGGGGCCCGAACACCGGGGAGCTGTTTTTT
TRBJ2-3	TRBD2	.	TRBV29-1	CSVATSGGTDTQYF	TGCAGCGTGGCGACTAGCGGGGGGACAGATACGCAGTATTTT
TRBJ2-7	.	.	TRBV7-9	CASSLPTVGYEQYF	TGTGCCAGCAGCTTACCTACAGTAGGCTACGAGCAGTACTTC
TRBJ2-3	TRBD2	.	TRBV5-1	CASSGRTSGVGDTQYF	TGCGCCAGCAGCGGACGGACTAGCGGGGTCGGTGATACGCAGTATTTT
TRBJ2-3	.	.	TRBV7-9	CASSVVLDTWGVADTQYF	TGTGCCAGCAGCGTGGTGTTGGACACCTGGGGGGTGGCAGATACGCAGTATTTT
TRBJ1-2	.	.	TRBV28	CASSFPTGTLYGYTF	TGTGCCAGCAGTTTCCCCACCGGGACACTGTATGGCTACACCTTC
TRBJ1-1	.	.	TRBV4-3	CASSQDLTTTEAFF	TGCGCCAGCAGCCAAGATTTGACAACCACTGAAGCTTTCTTT
TRBJ1-2	TRBD1	.	TRBV9	CASSRDRGYGYTF	TGTGCCAGCAGCCGGGACAGGGGATATGGCTACACCTTC
TRBJ2-1	.	few	TRBV7-6	CASSLQGSYNEQFF	TGTGCCAGCAGCTTACAGGGGTCCTACAATGAGCAGTTCTTC
TRBJ2-7	TRBD2	.	TRBV27	CASSFKGGGIYEQYF	TGTGCCAGCAGTTTTAAAGGCGGGGGGATCTACGAGCAGTACTTC